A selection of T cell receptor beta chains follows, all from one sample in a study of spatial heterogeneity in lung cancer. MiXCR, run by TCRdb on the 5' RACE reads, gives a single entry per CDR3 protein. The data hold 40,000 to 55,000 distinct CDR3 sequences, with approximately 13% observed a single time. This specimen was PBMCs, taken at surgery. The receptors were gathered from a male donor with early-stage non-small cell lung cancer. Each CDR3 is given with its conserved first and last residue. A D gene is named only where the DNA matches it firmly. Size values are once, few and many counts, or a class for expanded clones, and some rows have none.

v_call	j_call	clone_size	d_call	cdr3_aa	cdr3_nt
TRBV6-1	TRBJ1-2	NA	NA	CASSVGANYGYTF	TGTGCCAGCAGTGTGGGGGCTAACTATGGCTACACCTTC
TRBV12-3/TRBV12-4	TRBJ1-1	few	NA	CASSPNGTVAF	TGTGCCAGCAGTCCAAACGGGACGGTCGCTTTT
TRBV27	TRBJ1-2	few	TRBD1	CASSDGTGGGTTYGYTF	TGTGCCAGCAGTGACGGGACAGGGGGCGGAACGACTTATGGCTACACCTTC
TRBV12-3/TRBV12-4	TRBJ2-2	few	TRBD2	CASKTLAGGDTGELFF	TGTGCCAGCAAGACTCTAGCGGGAGGTGACACCGGGGAGCTGTTTTTT
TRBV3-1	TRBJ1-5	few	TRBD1	CASSQDPTGGTQPQHF	TGTGCCAGCAGCCAAGATCCAACAGGGGGCACTCAGCCCCAGCATTTT
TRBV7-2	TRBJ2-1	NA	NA	CASSAALRATSYNEQFF	TGTGCCAGCAGCGCGGCCCTGAGGGCCACCTCCTACAATGAGCAGTTCTTC
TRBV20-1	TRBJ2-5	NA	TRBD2	CSARAELAGDQETQYF	TGCAGTGCTAGAGCCGAACTAGCGGGGGACCAAGAGACCCAGTACTTC
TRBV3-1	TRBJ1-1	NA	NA	CASSQDFGDLTEAFF	TGTGCCAGCAGCCAAGACTTCGGAGACCTCACTGAAGCTTTCTTT
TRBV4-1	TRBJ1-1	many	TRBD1	CASSQKDRGGPITEAFF	TGCGCCAGCAGCCAGAAGGACAGGGGAGGGCCCATCACTGAAGCTTTCTTT
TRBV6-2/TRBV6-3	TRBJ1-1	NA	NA	CASNQGTEAFF	TGTGCCAGCAACCAGGGTACTGAAGCTTTCTTT
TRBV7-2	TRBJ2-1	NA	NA	CASSYISGSYNEQFF	TGTGCCAGCAGCTATATCTCCGGGTCCTACAATGAGCAGTTCTTC
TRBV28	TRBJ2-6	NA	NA	CASSPSPGRGSGANVLTF	TGTGCCAGCAGTCCATCCCCGGGCCGGGGCTCTGGGGCCAACGTCCTGACTTTC
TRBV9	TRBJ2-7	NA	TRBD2	CASSPILAGGYEQYF	TGTGCCAGCAGCCCGATACTAGCGGGAGGGTACGAGCAGTACTTC
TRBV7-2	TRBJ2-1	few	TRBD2	CASSRLFAGGPNEQFF	TGTGCCAGCAGCCGCCTCTTCGCGGGAGGGCCTAATGAGCAGTTCTTC
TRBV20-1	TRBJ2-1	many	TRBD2	CSAPDLGTGGIHNEQFF	TGCAGTGCTCCAGATTTAGGGACGGGAGGGATTCACAATGAGCAGTTCTTC
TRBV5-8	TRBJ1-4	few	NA	CASSLGTGSANEKLFF	TGTGCCAGCAGTTTGGGGACTGGATCGGCTAATGAAAAACTGTTTTTT
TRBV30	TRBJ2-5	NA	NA	CAWSVGRRETQYF	TGTGCCTGGAGTGTGGGGCGTCGGGAGACCCAGTACTTC
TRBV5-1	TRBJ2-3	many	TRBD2	CASSSVAGAGTDTQYF	TGCGCCAGCAGCTCCGTAGCGGGAGCGGGAACAGATACGCAGTATTTT
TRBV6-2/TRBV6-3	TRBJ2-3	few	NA	CASREVGTDTQYF	TGTGCCAGCAGGGAGGTCGGCACAGATACGCAGTATTTT
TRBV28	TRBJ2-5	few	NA	CASSFTGRDQETQYF	TGTGCCAGCAGTTTCACAGGGAGGGACCAAGAGACCCAGTACTTC
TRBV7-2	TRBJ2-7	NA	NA	CASSLRSGQYEQYF	TGTGCCAGCAGCTTAAGGTCAGGGCAATACGAGCAGTACTTC
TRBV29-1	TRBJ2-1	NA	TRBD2	CSVRRLADPRDEQFF	TGCAGCGTTCGGCGACTAGCGGACCCTCGGGATGAGCAGTTCTTC
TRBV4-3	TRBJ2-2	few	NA	CASSQEQGGYTGELFF	TGCGCCAGCAGCCAAGAGCAGGGGGGGTACACCGGGGAGCTGTTTTTT
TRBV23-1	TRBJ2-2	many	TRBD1	CASSQGGQGNTGELFF	TGCGCCAGCAGTCAGGGGGGACAGGGGAACACCGGGGAGCTGTTTTTT
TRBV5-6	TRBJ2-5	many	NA	CASSLPGQETQYF	TGTGCCAGCAGCTTGCCAGGACAAGAGACCCAGTACTTC
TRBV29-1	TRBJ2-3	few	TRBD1	CSVRTGGDTQYF	TGCAGCGTTCGGACAGGGGGTGATACGCAGTATTTT
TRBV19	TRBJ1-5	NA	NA	CASSSKGRPQHF	TGTGCCAGTAGTTCCAAGGGGCGGCCCCAGCATTTT
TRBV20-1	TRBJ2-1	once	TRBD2	CSARGLAGGPSEQFF	TGCAGTGCTAGGGGACTAGCGGGAGGGCCCAGTGAGCAGTTCTTC
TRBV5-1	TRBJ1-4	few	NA	CASSMPGAKEKLFF	TGCGCCAGCAGCATGCCGGGTGCTAAAGAAAAACTGTTTTTT
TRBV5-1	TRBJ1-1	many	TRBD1	CASSLAGTANTEAFF	TGCGCCAGCAGCTTGGCCGGGACAGCGAACACTGAAGCTTTCTTT
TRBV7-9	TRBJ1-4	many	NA	CASSFSHSNEKLFF	TGTGCCAGCAGCTTTAGCCACAGTAATGAAAAACTGTTTTTT
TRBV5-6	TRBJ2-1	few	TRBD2	CASSQGLAGVINEQFF	TGTGCCAGCAGCCAAGGACTAGCGGGAGTAATTAATGAGCAGTTCTTC
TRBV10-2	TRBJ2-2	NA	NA	CASLPDRNTGELFF	TGCGCCAGCCTCCCAGACAGAAACACCGGGGAGCTGTTTTTT
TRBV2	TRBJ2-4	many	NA	CASSERGRGSIQYF	TGTGCCAGCAGTGAACGGGGTAGAGGGAGCATTCAGTACTTC
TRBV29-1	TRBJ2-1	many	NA	CSVSGGSNEQFF	TGCAGCGTTAGTGGAGGGTCCAATGAGCAGTTCTTC
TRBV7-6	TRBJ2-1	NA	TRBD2	CASSLASGRAYYNEQFF	TGTGCCAGCAGCTTAGCTAGCGGGAGGGCCTATTACAATGAGCAGTTCTTC
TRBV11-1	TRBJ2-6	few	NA	CASSFSAISGANVLTF	TGTGCCAGCAGCTTTAGTGCGATCTCTGGGGCCAACGTCCTGACTTTC
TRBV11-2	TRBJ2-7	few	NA	CASFGDRAYEQYF	TGTGCCAGCTTCGGGGACCGAGCCTACGAGCAGTACTTC
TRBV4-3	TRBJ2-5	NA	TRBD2	CASSQVGTRSQETQYF	TGCGCCAGCAGCCAAGTAGGGACTAGGTCCCAAGAGACCCAGTACTTC